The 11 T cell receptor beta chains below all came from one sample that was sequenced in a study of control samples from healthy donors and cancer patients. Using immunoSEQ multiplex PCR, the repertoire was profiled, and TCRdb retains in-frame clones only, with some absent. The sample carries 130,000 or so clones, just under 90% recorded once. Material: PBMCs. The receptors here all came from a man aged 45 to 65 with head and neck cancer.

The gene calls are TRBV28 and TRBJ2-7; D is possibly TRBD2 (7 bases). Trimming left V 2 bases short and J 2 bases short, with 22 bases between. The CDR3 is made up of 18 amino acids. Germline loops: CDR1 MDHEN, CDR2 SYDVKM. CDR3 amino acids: CASSLVVAGAAGTYEQYF. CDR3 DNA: TGTGCCAGCAGTTTAGTGGTTGCGGGGGCTGCGGGAACCTACGAGCAGTACTTC.

CDR3 nucleotide sequence: TGTGCCAGCAGCCTACTGACAGGACGCCGTCACCCAGATGGCTACACCTTC. This encodes CASSLLTGRRHPDGYTF. The chain combines TRBV7-2 with TRBJ1-2; D is possibly TRBD1 (6 bases). The CDR3 spans 17 residues. V lost 5 bases and J 6 bases, leaving 25 bases between the germline ends. Germline V gives CDR1 SGHTA, CDR2 FQGNSA. The full variable domain, rest sourced from reference TRBV7-2 and TRBJ1-2, is GAGVSQSPSNKVTEKGKDVELRCDPISGHTALYWYRQSLGQGLEFLIYFQGNSAPDKSGLPSDRFSAERTGGSVSTLTIQRTQQEDSAVYLCASSLLTGRRHPDGYTFGSGTRLTVV.

In DNA, the CDR3 is TGTGCCAGCAGTTTTTCGGATACGCAGTATTTT. This encodes CASSFSDTQYF. The V and J genes are TRBV12-3 or TRBV12-4 and TRBJ2-3, with D unresolved. V lost 3 bases and J 6 bases, leaving 4 bases between the germline ends. This CDR3 has 11 residues.

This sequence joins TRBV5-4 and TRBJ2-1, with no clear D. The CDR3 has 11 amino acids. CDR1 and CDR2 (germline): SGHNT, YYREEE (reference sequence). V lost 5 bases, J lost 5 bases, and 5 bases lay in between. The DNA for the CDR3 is TGTGCCAGCAGACGGAACAATGAGCAGTTCTTC. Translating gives CASRRNNEQFF.

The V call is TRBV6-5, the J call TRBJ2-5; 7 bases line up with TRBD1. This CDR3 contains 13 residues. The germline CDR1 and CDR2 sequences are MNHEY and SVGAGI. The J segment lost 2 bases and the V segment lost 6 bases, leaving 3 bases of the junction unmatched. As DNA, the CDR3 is TGTGCCAGCAGGTACAGGGGACAAGAGACCCAGTACTTC. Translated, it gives CASRYRGQETQYF.

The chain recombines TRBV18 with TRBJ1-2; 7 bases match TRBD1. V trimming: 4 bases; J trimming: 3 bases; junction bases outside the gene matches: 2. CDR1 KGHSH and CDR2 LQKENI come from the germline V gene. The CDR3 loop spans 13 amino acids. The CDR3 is CASSLDRDYGYTF. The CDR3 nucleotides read TGTGCCAGCTCACTCGACAGGGACTATGGCTACACCTTC.

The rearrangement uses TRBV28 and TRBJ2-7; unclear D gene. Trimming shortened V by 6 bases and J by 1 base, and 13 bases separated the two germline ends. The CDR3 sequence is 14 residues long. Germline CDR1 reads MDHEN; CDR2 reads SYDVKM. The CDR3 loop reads CASSRSGLSYEQYF. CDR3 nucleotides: TGTGCCAGCAGCCGATCAGGTCTTTCCTACGAGCAGTACTTC.

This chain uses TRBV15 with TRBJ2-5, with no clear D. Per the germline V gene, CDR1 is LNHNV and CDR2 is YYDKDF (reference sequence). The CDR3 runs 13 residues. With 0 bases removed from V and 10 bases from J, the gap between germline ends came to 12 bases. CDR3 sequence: CATSRDPSASQYF. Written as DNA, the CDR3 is TGTGCCACCAGCAGAGACCCCTCGGCGAGCCAGTACTTC.

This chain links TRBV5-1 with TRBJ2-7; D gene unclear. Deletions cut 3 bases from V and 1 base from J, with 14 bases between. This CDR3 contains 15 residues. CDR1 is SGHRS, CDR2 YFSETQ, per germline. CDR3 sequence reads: CASSSWPDPSYEQYF. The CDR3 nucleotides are TGCGCCAGCAGCTCATGGCCCGATCCTTCCTACGAGCAGTACTTC. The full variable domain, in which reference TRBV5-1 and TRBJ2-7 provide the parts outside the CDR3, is KAGVTQTPRYLIKTRGQQVTLSCSPISGHRSVSWYQQTPGQGLQFLFEYFSETQRNKGNFPGRFSGRQFSNSRSEMNVSTLELGDSALYLCASSSWPDPSYEQYFGPGTRLTVT.

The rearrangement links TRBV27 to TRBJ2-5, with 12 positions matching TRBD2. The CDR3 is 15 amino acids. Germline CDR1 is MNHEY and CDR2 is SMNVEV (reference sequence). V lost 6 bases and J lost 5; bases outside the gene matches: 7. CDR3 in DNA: TGTGCCAGCAGGATACTAGCGGGGGGAGGGGAGACCCAGTACTTC. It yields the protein CASRILAGGGETQYF.

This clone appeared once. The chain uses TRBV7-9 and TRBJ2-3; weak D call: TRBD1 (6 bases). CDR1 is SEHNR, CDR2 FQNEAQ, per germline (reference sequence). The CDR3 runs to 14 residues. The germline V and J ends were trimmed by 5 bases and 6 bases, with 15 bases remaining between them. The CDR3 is CASSPTGPGDTQYF. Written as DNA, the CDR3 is TGTGCCAGCAGCCCAACAGGGCCGGGGGATACGCAGTATTTT.